This T cell receptor (beta chain) was documented in a study of cytomegalovirus exposure and HLA in healthy donors. PCR employed 60 Vbeta and 13 Jbeta primers. Libraries were prepared by immunoSEQ multiplex PCR; TCRdb keeps only in-frame clonotypes and omits some of them. Of some 150,000 clones in the sample, around 79% were seen once. V lost 5 bases, J lost 7 bases, and 7 bases stayed unmatched. The CDR3 runs to 13 residues. CDR1 and CDR2 (germline): SGHRS, YFSETQ. This clone was picked up a small number of times. The clonotype comes from a man aged 45 to 65 in good health and CMV-seropositive. The sequenced sample consisted of PBMCs. This chain joins TRBV5-1 and TRBJ1-2, with 8 bases identical to TRBD1. The CDR3, as DNA: TGCGCCAGCAGTCCAGGACAGGGTAGTGGCTACACCTTC. Translating it yields CASSPGQGSGYTF. The full variable domain, with the rest looked up from reference TRBV5-1 and TRBJ1-2, is KAGVTQTPRYLIKTRGQQVTLSCSPISGHRSVSWYQQTPGQGLQFLFEYFSETQRNKGNFPGRFSGRQFSNSRSEMNVSTLELGDSALYLCASSPGQGSGYTFGSGTRLTVV.